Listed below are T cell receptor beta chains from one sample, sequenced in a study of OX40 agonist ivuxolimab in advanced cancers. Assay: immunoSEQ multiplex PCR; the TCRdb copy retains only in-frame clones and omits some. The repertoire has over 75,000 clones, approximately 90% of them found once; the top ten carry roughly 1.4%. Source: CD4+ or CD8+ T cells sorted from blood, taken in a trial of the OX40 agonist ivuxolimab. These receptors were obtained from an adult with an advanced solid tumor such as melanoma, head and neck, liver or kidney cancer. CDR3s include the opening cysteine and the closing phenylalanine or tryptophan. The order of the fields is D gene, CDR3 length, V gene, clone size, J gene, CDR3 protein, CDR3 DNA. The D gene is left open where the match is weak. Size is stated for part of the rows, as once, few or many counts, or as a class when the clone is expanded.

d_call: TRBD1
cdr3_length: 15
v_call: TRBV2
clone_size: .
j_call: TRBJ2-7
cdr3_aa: CASSVTGGGSYEQYF
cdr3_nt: TGTGCCAGCAGTGTCACAGGGGGCGGCTCCTACGAGCAGTACTTC

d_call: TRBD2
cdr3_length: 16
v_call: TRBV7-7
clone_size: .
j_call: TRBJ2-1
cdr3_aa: CASSPGASGGYNEQFF
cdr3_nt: TGTGCCAGCAGCCCTGGTGCTAGCGGGGGTTACAATGAGCAGTTCTTC

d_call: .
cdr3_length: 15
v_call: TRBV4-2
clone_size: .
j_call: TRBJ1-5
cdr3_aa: CASSQETATAQPQHF
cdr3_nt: TGTGCCAGCAGCCAAGAGACAGCGACAGCTCAGCCCCAGCATTTT

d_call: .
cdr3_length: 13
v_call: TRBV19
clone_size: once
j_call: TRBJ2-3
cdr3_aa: CASGRGSTDTQYF
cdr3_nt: TGTGCCAGTGGACGGGGGAGTACAGATACGCAGTATTTT

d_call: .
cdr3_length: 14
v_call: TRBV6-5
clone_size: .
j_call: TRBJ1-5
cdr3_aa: CASSYRGPYQPQHF
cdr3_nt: TGTGCCAGCAGTTACAGGGGACCTTATCAGCCCCAGCATTTT

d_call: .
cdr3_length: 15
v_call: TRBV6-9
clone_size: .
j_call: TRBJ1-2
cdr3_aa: CASSYWGGDAGGYTF
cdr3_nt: TGTGCCAGCAGTTATTGGGGTGGGGACGCAGGGGGCTACACCTTC

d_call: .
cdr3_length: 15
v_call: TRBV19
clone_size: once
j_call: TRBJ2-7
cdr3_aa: CASSPSAGSSYEQYF
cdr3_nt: TGTGCCAGTAGCCCCTCGGCGGGGTCCTCCTACGAGCAGTACTTC

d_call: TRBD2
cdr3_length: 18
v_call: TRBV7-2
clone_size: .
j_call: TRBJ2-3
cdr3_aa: CASSSKTSGGPRTDTQYF
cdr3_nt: TGTGCCAGCAGCTCTAAGACTAGCGGGGGCCCTCGCACAGATACGCAGTATTTT

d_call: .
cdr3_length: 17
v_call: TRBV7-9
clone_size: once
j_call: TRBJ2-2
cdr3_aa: CASTLRVGQANTGELFF
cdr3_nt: TGTGCCAGCACCCTGCGGGTAGGGCAGGCGAACACCGGGGAGCTGTTTTTT

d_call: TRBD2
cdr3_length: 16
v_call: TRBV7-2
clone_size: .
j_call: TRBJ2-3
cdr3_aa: CASSFLAGPSTDTQYF
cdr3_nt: TGTGCCAGCAGCTTTTTAGCGGGGCCCAGCACAGATACGCAGTATTTT

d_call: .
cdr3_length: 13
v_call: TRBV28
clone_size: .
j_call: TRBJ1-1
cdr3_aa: CASGGADPTEAFF
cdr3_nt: TGTGCCAGCGGGGGGGCCGACCCCACTGAAGCTTTCTTT

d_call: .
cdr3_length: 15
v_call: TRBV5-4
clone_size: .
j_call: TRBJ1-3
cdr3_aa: CASSLVPDSGNTIYF
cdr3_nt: TGTGCCAGCAGCTTGGTTCCGGACAGCGGAAACACCATATATTTT

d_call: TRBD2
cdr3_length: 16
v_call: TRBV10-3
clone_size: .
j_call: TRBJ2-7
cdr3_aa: CAIGDQSGRAAYEQYF
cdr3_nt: TGTGCCATAGGGGACCAAAGCGGGAGGGCCGCCTACGAGCAGTACTTC

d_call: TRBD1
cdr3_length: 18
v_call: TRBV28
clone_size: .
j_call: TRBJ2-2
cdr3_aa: CASSLSQGQPSNTGELFF
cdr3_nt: TGTGCCAGCAGCCTAAGTCAGGGACAGCCATCGAACACCGGGGAGCTGTTTTTT

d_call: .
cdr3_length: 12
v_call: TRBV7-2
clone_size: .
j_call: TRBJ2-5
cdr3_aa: CASSLVDGGHDF
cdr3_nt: TGTGCCAGCAGCTTAGTGGACGGGGGCCACGACTTC

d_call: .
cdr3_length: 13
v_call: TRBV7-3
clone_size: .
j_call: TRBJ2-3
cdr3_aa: CASSLGPTDTQYF
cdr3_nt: TGTGCCAGCAGCTTAGGACCCACAGATACGCAGTATTTT

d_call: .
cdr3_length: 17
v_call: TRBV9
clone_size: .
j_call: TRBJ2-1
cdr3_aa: CASSVNKRAQVVGEQFF
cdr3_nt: TGTGCCAGCAGCGTGAACAAGAGGGCCCAAGTGGTAGGTGAGCAGTTCTTC

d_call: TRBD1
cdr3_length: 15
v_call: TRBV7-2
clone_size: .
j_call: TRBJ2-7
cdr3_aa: CASSLADRGPYEQYF
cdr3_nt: TGTGCCAGCAGCTTAGCGGACAGGGGGCCCTACGAGCAGTACTTC

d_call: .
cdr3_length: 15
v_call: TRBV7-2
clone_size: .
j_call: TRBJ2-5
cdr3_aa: CASSPQGVATRTQYF
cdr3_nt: TGTGCCAGCAGCCCACAGGGAGTCGCCACGCGGACCCAGTACTTC

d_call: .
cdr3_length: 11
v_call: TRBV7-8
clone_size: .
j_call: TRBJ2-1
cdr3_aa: CASSDALEQFF
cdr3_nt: TGTGCCAGCAGCGACGCATTAGAGCAGTTCTTC

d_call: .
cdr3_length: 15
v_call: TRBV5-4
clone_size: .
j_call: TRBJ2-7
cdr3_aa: CASSLDGQFSYEQYF
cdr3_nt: TGTGCCAGCAGCTTGGATGGGCAGTTCAGCTACGAGCAGTACTTC

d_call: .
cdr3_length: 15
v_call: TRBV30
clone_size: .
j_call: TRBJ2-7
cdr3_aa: CAWRLGVAYSYEQYF
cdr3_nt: TGTGCCTGGAGATTGGGAGTTGCTTACTCCTACGAGCAGTACTTC

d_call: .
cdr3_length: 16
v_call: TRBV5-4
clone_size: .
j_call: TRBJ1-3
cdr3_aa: CASSWGLEGSGNTIYF
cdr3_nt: TGTGCCAGCAGCTGGGGGTTAGAAGGCTCTGGAAACACCATATATTTT

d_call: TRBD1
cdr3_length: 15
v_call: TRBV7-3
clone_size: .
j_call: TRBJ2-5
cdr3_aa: CASSLSPGGLETQYF
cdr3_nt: TGTGCCAGCAGCTTAAGCCCAGGGGGCTTAGAGACCCAGTACTTC

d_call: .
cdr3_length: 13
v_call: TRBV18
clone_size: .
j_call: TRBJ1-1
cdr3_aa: CASSLVPNTEAFF
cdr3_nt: TGTGCCAGCTCATTAGTTCCGAACACTGAAGCTTTCTTT

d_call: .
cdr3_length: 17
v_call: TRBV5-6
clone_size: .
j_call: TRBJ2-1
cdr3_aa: CASSFTTSRSLMTEQFF
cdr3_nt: TGTGCCAGCAGCTTTACAACTAGCAGATCGCTAATGACTGAGCAGTTCTTC

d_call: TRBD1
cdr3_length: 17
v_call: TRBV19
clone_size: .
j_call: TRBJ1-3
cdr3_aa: CASSAADRGISGNTIYF
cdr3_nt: TGTGCCAGTAGTGCCGCGGACAGGGGGATCTCTGGAAACACCATATATTTT

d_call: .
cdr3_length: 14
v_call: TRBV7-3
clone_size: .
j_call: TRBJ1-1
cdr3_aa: CASSLGPSNTEAFF
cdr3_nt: TGTGCCAGCAGCTTGGGACCTTCGAACACTGAAGCTTTCTTT

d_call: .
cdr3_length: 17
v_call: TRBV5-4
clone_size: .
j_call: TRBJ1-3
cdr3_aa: CASSPKGRLDSGNTIYF
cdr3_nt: TGTGCCAGCAGCCCCAAGGGACGGTTGGACTCTGGAAACACCATATATTTT

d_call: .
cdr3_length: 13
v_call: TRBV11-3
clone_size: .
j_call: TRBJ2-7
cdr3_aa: CASSLSGFREQYF
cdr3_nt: TGTGCCAGCAGCTTATCGGGGTTCCGCGAGCAGTACTTC

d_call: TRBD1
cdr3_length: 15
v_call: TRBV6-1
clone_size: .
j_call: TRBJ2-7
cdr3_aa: CASSFRQGAGGEQYF
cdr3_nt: TGTGCCAGCAGTTTCCGACAGGGAGCTGGGGGCGAGCAGTACTTC

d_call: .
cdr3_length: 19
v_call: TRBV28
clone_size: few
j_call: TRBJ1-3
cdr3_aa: CASSSLRGYGASSGNTIYF
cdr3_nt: TGTGCCAGCAGTTCGCTCCGGGGTTATGGGGCAAGCTCTGGAAACACCATATATTTT

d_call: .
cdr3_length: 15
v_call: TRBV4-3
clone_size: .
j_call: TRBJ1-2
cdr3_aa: CASSQDSGAPYGYTF
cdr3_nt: TGCGCCAGCAGCCAAGATTCAGGGGCACCCTATGGCTACACCTTC

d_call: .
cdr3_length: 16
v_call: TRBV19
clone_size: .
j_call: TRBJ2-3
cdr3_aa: CASTLTRQGGGDTQYF
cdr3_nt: TGTGCCAGTACTTTAACCAGGCAGGGAGGAGGAGATACGCAGTATTTT

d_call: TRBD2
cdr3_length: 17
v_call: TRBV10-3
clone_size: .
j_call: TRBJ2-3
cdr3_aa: CAISESGGAFSTDTQYF
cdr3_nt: TGTGCCATCAGTGAAAGCGGGGGGGCCTTTAGCACAGATACGCAGTATTTT

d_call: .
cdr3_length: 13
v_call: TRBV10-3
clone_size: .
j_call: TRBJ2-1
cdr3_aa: CATYSEVNNEQFF
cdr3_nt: TGTGCCACCTACAGTGAAGTTAACAATGAGCAGTTCTTC

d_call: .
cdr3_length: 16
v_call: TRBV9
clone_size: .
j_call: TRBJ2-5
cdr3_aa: CASSVAGQIRGETQYF
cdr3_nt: TGTGCCAGCAGCGTAGCTGGGCAGATACGAGGGGAGACCCAGTACTTC

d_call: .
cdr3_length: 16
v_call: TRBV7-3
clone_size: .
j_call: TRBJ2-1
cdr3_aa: CASSSISGTSYNEQFF
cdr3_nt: TGTGCCAGCAGCTCTATCAGCGGGACATCCTACAATGAGCAGTTCTTC

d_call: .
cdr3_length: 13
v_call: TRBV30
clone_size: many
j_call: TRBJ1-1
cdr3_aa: CAWKGGGWTEAFF
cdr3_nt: TGTGCCTGGAAGGGGGGAGGTTGGACTGAAGCTTTCTTT

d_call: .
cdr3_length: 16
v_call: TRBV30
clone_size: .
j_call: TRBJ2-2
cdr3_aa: CAWSGGTAGNTGELFF
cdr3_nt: TGTGCCTGGAGTGGCGGGACAGCTGGGAACACCGGGGAGCTGTTTTTT

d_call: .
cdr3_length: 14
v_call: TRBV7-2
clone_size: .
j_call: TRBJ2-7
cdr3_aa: CASSLMTPSYEQYF
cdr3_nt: TGTGCCAGCAGCTTAATGACCCCGTCCTACGAGCAGTACTTC

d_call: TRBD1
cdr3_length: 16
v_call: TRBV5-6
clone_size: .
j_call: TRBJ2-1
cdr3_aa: CASSSIQGASYNEQFF
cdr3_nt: TGTGCCAGCAGCTCAATACAGGGGGCATCCTACAATGAGCAGTTCTTC

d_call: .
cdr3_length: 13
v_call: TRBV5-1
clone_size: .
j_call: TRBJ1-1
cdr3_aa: CASSPQGGGEAFF
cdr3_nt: TGCGCCAGCAGCCCCCAGGGTGGCGGTGAAGCTTTCTTT

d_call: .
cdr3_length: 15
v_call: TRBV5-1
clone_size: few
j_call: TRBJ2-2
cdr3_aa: CASSEGGGGTGELFF
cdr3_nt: TGCGCCAGCAGCGAAGGTGGAGGTGGCACCGGGGAGCTGTTTTTT

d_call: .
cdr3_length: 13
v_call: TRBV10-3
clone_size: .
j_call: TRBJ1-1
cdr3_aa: CAIRDREGTEAFF
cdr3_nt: TGTGCCATCCGGGACCGGGAAGGCACTGAAGCTTTCTTT

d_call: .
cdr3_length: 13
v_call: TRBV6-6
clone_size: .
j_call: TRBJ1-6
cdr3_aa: CASSYSGVSPLHF
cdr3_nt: TGTGCCAGCAGTTACTCGGGGGTTTCACCCCTCCACTTT

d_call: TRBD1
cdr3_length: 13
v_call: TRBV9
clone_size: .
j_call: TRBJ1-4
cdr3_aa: CASSGTGNEKLFF
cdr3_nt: TGTGCCAGCAGCGGGACAGGGAACGAAAAACTGTTTTTT